The next 9 T cell receptor beta chains were all read from a single sample in a study of precursors of human CD4 cytotoxic T cells. Sorted CD4+ central memory, effector memory, IL-7R-high TEMRA and IL-7R-negative TEMRA cells underwent bulk UMI sequencing. One entry per CDR3 protein, called by TCRdb with MiXCR from the reads. The repertoire holds 600 to 800 distinct CDR3 sequences, 18% seen once, with 7.5% to 10% in the top ten. The sample was memory CD4+ T cells from blood (PBMCs). Receptors were obtained from a human donor in good health.

In its sample, this clonotype ranks as large. This chain connects TRBV24-1 to TRBJ2-5; D assignment may be TRBD1 or TRBD2 (5 bases each). This CDR3 is 15 amino acids long. V shed 1 base and J shed 1 base, with 9 bases lying between them. Germline CDR1 is KGHDR and CDR2 is SFDVKD. The CDR3 DNA follows: TGTGCCACCAGTGATTTAATCGGGACCCAAGAGACCCAGTACTTC. Translating it yields CATSDLIGTQETQYF.

By sample share, this clonotype is large. The chain couples TRBV10-3 to TRBJ2-2; D unclear. The V end was cut by 0 bases, the J end by 7 bases, with 15 bases between. CDR1 and CDR2 (germline): ENHRY, SYGVKD. CDR3 length: 16 amino acids. CDR3 region: CAISESFRGSGGELFF. The CDR3 DNA is TGTGCCATCAGTGAGTCTTTCCGAGGTTCCGGCGGGGAGCTGTTTTTT.

The V call is TRBV7-2, the J call TRBJ2-6; D not resolved. Germline assignment: CDR1 SGHTA and CDR2 FQGNSA. Trimming shortened V by 3 bases and J by 0 bases, and 9 bases separated the two germline ends. CDR3 length: 16 residues. The CDR3 region has the DNA TGTGCCAGCAGCTTGCGGCAGACCTCTGGGGCCAACGTCCTGACTTTC. Protein: CASSLRQTSGANVLTF.

A few counts support this clonotype. The chain has TRBV3-1 and TRBJ2-3; tentatively, D is TRBD1 (7 bases). CDR3 size: 16 residues. Between the trimmed V and J ends, which lost 1 base and 3 bases, there was a span of 14 bases. The germline CDR1 and CDR2 sequences are LGHDT and YNNKEL (reference sequence). The CDR3 loop is CASSQGPGGITDTQYF. The CDR3 DNA reads as TGTGCCAGCAGCCAAGGCCCAGGGGGGATTACAGATACGCAGTATTTT.

This clonotype is labeled as large. The rearrangement links TRBV29-1 to TRBJ2-3; D unresolved. The CDR3 runs 12 residues. V was trimmed by 5 bases and J by 5 bases, leaving 11 bases between them. Germline CDR1 SQVTM, CDR2 ANQGSEA. CDR3 DNA sequence: TGCAGCGTTCTCGTTTCAGGAGATACGCAGTATTTT. Encoded protein: CSVLVSGDTQYF.

V gene TRBV27 combines with J gene TRBJ2-7, with D hard to call. Per germline, CDR1 MNHEY and CDR2 SMNVEV (reference sequence). The V end lost 4 bases, the J end lost 0 bases, and 7 bases lay between the germline ends. This CDR3 spans 13 amino acids. In DNA form, the CDR3 reads TGTGCCAGCAGTTCCGACAACTCCTACGAGCAGTACTTC. Its protein is CASSSDNSYEQYF.

This chain connects TRBV10-3 to TRBJ2-2, with 10 bases that match TRBD1. The V gene end was trimmed by 8 bases and the J gene end by 0 bases; junction bases not matched to a gene: 0. The CDR3 length is 14 residues. Germline CDR1 reads ENHRY; CDR2 reads SYGVKD. The DNA of the CDR3 is TGTGCCATCGGGACAGGGGCGAACACCGGGGAGCTGTTTTTT. Its protein is CAIGTGANTGELFF.

The genes are TRBV20-1 and TRBJ2-1; tentatively, D is TRBD1 (6 bases). This CDR3 comprises 13 residues. Deletions cut 3 bases from V and 9 bases from J, with 15 bases between. Germline V CDR1 and CDR2: DFQATT, SNEGSKA (reference sequence). For the CDR3, the DNA is TGCAGTGCTAGGATCCCGACAGGTCTTGAGCAGTTCTTC. Translation: CSARIPTGLEQFF.

In this sample, this clonotype is large. This chain connects TRBV5-1 to TRBJ1-1, with no clear D. This CDR3 region has 14 residues. V dropped 4 bases and J dropped 2 bases, with 12 bases sitting between them. CDR1 and CDR2 (germline): SGHRS, YFSETQ. This CDR3 reads CASSKFPVNTEAFF. The CDR3 nucleotides read TGCGCCAGCAGCAAGTTCCCAGTAAACACTGAAGCTTTCTTT.